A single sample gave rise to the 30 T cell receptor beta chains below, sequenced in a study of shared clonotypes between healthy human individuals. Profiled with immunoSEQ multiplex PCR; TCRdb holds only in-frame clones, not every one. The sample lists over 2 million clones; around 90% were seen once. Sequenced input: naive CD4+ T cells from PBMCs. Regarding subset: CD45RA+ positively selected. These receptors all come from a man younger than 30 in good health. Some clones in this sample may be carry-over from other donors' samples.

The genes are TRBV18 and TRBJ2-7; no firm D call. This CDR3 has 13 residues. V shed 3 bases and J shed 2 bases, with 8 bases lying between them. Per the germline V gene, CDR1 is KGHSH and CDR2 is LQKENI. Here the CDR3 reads CASSPADAYEQYF. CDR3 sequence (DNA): TGTGCCAGCTCACCGGCGGATGCCTACGAGCAGTACTTC.

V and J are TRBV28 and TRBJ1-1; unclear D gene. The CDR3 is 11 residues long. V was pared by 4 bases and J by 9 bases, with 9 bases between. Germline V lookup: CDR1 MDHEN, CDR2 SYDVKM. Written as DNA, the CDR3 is TGTGCCAGCAGTTCCCCCGGGCAAGCTTTCTTT. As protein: CASSSPGQAFF.

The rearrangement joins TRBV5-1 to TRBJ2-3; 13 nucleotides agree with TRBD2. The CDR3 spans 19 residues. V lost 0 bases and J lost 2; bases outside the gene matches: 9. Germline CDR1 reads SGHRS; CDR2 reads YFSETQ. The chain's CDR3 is CASSLGSPGLAGTTDTQYF. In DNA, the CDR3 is TGCGCCAGCAGCTTGGGATCCCCGGGACTAGCGGGGACCACAGATACGCAGTATTTT.

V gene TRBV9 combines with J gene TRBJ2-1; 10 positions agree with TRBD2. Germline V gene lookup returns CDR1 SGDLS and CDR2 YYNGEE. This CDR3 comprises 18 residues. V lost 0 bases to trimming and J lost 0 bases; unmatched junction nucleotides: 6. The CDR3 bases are TGTGCCAGCAGCGTAGGAAGCGGGAGGGCCAGCTCCTACAATGAGCAGTTCTTC. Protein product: CASSVGSGRASSYNEQFF.

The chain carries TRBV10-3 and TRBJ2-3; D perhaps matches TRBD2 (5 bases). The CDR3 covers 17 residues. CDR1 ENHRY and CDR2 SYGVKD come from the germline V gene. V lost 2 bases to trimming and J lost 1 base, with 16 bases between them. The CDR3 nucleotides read TGTGCCATCAGTGAGAGGGCGGGCAGTTGGCGCACAGATACGCAGTATTTT. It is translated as CAISERAGSWRTDTQYF.

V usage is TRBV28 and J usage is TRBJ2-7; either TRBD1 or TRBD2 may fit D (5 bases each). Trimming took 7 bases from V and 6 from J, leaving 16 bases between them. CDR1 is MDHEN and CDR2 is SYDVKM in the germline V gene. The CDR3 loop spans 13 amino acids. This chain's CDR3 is CASIPQRGGEQYF. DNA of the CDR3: TGTGCCAGCATCCCCCAGAGGGGTGGCGAGCAGTACTTC.

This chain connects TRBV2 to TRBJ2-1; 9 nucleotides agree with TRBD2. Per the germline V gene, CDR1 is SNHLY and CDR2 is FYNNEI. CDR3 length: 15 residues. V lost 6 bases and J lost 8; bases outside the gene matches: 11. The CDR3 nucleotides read TGTGCCAGCAGCGCCGGTAGCGGGAGTTGGTATGAGCAGTTCTTC. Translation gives CASSAGSGSWYEQFF. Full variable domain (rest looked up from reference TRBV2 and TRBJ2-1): EPEVTQTPSHQVTQMGQEVILRCVPISNHLYFYWYRQILGQKVEFLVSFYNNEISEKSEIFDDQFSVERPDGSNFTLKIRSTKLEDSAMYFCASSAGSGSWYEQFFGPGTRLTVL.

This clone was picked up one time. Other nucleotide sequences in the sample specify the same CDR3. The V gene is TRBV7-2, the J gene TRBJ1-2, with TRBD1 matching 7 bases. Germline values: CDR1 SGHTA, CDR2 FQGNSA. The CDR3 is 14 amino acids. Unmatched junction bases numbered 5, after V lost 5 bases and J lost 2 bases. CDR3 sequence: CASSPGQTNYGYTF. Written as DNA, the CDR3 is TGTGCCAGCAGCCCGGGACAGACCAACTATGGCTACACCTTC. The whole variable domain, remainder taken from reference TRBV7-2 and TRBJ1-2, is GAGVSQSPSNKVTEKGKDVELRCDPISGHTALYWYRQSLGQGLEFLIYFQGNSAPDKSGLPSDRFSAERTGGSVSTLTIQRTQQEDSAVYLCASSPGQTNYGYTFGSGTRLTVV.

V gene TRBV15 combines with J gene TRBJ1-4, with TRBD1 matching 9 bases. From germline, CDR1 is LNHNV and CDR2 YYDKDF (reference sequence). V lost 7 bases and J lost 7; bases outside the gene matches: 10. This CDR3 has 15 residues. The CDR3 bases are TGTGCCACCACTTCATCCGGGACAGGGACTGAAAAACTGTTTTTT. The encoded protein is CATTSSGTGTEKLFF.

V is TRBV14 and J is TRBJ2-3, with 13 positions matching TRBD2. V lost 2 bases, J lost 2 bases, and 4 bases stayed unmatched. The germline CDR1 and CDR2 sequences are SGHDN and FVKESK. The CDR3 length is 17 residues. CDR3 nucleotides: TGTGCCAGCAGCCAACGGACTAGCGGGAGTATCACAGATACGCAGTATTTT. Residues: CASSQRTSGSITDTQYF.

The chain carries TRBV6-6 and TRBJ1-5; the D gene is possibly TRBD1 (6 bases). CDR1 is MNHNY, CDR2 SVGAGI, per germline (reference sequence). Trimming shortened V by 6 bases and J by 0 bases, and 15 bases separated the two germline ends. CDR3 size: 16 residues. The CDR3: CASRTDRFLSNQPQHF. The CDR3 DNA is TGTGCCAGCAGAACCGACAGGTTTCTTAGCAATCAGCCCCAGCATTTT.

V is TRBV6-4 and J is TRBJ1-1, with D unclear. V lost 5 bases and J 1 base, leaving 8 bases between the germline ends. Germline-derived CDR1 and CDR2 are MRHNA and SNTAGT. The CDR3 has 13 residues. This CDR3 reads CASSRTSNTEAFF. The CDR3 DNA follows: TGTGCCAGCAGTCGGACCTCGAACACTGAAGCTTTCTTT.

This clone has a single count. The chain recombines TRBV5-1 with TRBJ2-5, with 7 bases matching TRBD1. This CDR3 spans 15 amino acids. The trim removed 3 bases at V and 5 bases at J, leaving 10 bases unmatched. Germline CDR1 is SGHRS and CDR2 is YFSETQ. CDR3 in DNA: TGCGCCAGCAGCTCCTTCCTACAGGGACAGGAGACCCAGTACTTC. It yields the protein CASSSFLQGQETQYF.

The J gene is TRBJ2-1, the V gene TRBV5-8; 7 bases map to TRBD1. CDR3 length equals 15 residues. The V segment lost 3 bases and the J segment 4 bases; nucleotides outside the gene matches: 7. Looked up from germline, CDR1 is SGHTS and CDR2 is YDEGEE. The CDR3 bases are TGTGCCAGCAGCTCCAGGGGGTCCGTTTACAATGAGCAGTTCTTC. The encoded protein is CASSSRGSVYNEQFF.

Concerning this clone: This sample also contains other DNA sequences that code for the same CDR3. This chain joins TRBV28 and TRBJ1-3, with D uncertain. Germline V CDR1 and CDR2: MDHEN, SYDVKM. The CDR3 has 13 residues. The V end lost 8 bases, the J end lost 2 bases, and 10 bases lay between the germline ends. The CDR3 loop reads CASRLGAGNTIYF. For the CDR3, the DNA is TGTGCCAGCCGACTCGGGGCTGGAAACACCATATATTTT.

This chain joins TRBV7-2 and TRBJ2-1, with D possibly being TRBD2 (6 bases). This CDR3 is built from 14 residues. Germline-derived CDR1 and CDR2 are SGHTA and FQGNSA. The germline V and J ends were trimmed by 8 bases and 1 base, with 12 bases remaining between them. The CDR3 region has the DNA TGTGCCAGCGGAGCGGAGGGTTCCTACAATGAGCAGTTCTTC. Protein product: CASGAEGSYNEQFF.

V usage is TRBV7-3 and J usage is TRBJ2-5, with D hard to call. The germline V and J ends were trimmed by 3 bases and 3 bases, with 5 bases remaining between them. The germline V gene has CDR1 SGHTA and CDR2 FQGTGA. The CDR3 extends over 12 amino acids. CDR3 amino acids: CASSFGEETQYF. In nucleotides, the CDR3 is TGTGCCAGCAGCTTTGGAGAAGAGACCCAGTACTTC.

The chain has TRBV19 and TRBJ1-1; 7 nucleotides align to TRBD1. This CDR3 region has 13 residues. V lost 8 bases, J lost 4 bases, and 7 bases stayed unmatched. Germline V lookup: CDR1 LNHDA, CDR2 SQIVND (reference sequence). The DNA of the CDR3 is TGTGCCAGTTCCCACAGGGGCTTCACTGAAGCTTTCTTT. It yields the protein CASSHRGFTEAFF.

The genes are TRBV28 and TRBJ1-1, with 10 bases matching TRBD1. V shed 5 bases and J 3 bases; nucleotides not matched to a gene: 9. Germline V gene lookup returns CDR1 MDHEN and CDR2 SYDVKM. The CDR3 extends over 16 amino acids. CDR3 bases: TGTGCCAGCAGTCGAGAGACAGGGGGCCGGGACACTGAAGCTTTCTTT. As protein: CASSRETGGRDTEAFF. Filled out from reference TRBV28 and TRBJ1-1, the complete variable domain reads DVKVTQSSRYLVKRTGEKVFLECVQDMDHENMFWYRQDPGLGLRLIYFSYDVKMKEKGDIPEGYSVSREKKERFSLILESASTNQTSMYLCASSRETGGRDTEAFFGQGTRLTVV.

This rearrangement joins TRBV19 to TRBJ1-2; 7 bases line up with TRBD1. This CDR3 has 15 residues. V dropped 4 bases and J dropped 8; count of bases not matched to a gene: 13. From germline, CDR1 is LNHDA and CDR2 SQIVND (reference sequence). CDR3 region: CASSKDRSPIRGYTF. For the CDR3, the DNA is TGTGCCAGTAGTAAGGACAGGAGCCCCATTAGGGGCTACACCTTC.

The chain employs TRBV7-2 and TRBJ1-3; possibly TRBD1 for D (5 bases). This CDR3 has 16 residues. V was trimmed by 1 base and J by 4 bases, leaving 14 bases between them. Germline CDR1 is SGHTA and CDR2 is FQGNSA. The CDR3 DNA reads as TGTGCCAGCAGCTTAGTACGAGGGGATAGGGGAAACACCATATATTTT. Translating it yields CASSLVRGDRGNTIYF.

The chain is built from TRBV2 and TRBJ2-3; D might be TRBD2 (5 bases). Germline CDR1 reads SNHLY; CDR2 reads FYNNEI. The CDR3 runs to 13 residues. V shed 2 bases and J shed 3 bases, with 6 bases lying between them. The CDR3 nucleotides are TGTGCCAGCAGTGAAACTAGAACAGATACGCAGTATTTT. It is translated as CASSETRTDTQYF.

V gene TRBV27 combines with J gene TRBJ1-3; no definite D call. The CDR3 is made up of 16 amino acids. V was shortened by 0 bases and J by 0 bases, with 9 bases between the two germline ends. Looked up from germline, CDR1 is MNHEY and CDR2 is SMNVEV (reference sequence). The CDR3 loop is CASSLSPGLSGNTIYF. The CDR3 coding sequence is TGTGCCAGCAGTTTATCGCCAGGACTCTCTGGAAACACCATATATTTT.

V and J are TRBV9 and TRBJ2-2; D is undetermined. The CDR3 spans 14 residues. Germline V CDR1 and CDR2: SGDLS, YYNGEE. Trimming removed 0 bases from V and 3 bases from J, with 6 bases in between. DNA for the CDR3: TGTGCCAGCAGCGTAGGCCATGACACCGGGGAGCTGTTTTTT. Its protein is CASSVGHDTGELFF. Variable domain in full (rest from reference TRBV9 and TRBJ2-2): DSGVTQTPKHLITATGQRVTLRCSPRSGDLSVYWYQQSLDQGLQFLIQYYNGEERAKGNILERFSAQQFPDLHSELNLSSLELGDSALYFCASSVGHDTGELFFGEGSRLTVL.

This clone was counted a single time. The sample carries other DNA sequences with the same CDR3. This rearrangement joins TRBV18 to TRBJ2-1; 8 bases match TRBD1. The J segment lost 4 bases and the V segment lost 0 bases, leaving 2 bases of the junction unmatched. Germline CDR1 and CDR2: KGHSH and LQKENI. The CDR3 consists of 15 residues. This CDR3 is CASSPPRQGYNEQFF. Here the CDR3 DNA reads TGTGCCAGCTCACCACCCCGACAGGGGTACAATGAGCAGTTCTTC.

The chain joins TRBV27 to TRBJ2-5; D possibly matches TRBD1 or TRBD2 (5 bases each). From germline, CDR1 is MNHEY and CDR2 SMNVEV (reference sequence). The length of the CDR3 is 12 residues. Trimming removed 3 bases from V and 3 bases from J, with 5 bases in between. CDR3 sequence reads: CASSLGEETQYF. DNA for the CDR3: TGTGCCAGCAGTTTGGGGGAAGAGACCCAGTACTTC.

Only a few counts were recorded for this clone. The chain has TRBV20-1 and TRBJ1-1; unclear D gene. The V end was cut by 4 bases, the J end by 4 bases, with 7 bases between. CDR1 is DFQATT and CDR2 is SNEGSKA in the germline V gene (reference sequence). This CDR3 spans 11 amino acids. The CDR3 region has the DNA TGCAGTGCTAACCGTGGCACTGAAGCTTTCTTT. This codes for CSANRGTEAFF.

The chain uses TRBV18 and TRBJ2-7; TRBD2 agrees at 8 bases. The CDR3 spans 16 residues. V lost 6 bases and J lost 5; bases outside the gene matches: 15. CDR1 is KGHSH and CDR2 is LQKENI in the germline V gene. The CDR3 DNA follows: TGTGCCAGCTCCCCTACGACTAGCGAGGCCTCGGACGAGCAGTACTTC. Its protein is CASSPTTSEASDEQYF. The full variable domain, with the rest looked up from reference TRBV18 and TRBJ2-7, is NAGVMQNPRHLVRRRGQEARLRCSPMKGHSHVYWYRQLPEEGLKFMVYLQKENIIDESGMPKERFSAEFPKEGPSILRIQQVVRGDSAAYFCASSPTTSEASDEQYFGPGTRLTVT.

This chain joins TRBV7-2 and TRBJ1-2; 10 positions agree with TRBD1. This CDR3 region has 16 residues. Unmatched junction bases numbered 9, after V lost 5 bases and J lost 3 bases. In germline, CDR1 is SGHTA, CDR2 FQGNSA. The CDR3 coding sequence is TGTGCCAGCAGCCCTGGGACAGGGGCCCTCTACTATGGCTACACCTTC. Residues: CASSPGTGALYYGYTF.

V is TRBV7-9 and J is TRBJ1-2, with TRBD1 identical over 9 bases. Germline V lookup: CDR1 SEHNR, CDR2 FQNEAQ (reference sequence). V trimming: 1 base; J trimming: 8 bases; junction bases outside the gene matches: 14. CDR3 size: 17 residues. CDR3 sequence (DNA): TGTGCCAGCAGCTTAGGTTGGACAGGGGCGACGTCGGTCGGCTACACCTTC. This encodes CASSLGWTGATSVGYTF. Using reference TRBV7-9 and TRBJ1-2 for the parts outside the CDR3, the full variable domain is DTGVSQNPRHKITKRGQNVTFRCDPISEHNRLYWYRQTLGQGPEFLTYFQNEAQLEKSRLLSDRFSAERPKGSFSTLEIQRTEQGDSAMYLCASSLGWTGATSVGYTFGSGTRLTVV.